The 7 T cell receptor beta chains below were found in one sample sequenced in a study of CD8 T cells in ankylosing spondylitis. TCRdb re-derived calls from the 5' RACE reads in MiXCR, one entry per CDR3 protein. The sample holds about 420,000 distinct CDR3 sequences; more than 20% are singletons and the top ten take about 15%. Findings and caveats of the study: One TCR beta motif, made up of roughly 8 highly homologous variants, appeared characteristic of ankylosing spondylitis blood.

Their cognate antigens are unknown. The specimen was blood, either unsorted or a sorted T cell fraction (not recorded which). The receptors shown here come from a male donor with ankylosing spondylitis.

The CDR3 DNA reads as TGTGCCTGGAACCGACAGGGGGACTCGCCCCAGCATTTT. Translation gives CAWNRQGDSPQHF. The chain recombines TRBV30 with TRBJ1-5; 9 bases are shared with TRBD1. Germline CDR1 is GTSNPN and CDR2 is SVGIG (reference sequence). Germline trimming cut 4 bases from V and 9 bases from J; bases unmatched to any gene: 7. The length of the CDR3 is 13 residues.

The sample holds a few counts of this clonotype. J is TRBJ2-5 and V is TRBV24-1, with D unresolved. CDR3 size: 14 residues. V lost 0 bases, J lost 2 bases, and 6 bases lay in between. Germline V gene sequence: CDR1 KGHDR, CDR2 SFDVKD. This chain's CDR3 is CATSDLVHQETQYF. CDR3 DNA sequence: TGTGCCACCAGTGATTTGGTGCATCAAGAGACCCAGTACTTC.

In this sample, this clonotype turned up a few times. A read error is possible here, since a much larger clone lies one base away. The chain recombines TRBV11-3 with TRBJ2-1; tentatively, D is TRBD2 (6 bases). The length of the CDR3 is 14 residues. V was clipped by 2 bases and J by 5 bases, with 10 bases between them. The germline V gene encodes CDR1 SGHNT and CDR2 YENEEA. CDR3 DNA sequence: TGTGCCAGCAGCTTAACTAGCTGGGACAATGAGCAGTTCTTC. It specifies CASSLTSWDNEQFF.

The chain links TRBV28 to TRBJ2-7; a possible D gene is TRBD2 (6 bases). The CDR3 length is 16 residues. Germline V lookup: CDR1 MDHEN, CDR2 SYDVKM. Trimming took off 2 bases at V and 2 bases at J, with 16 bases between the two ends. The CDR3: CASSLRRGMGPYEQYF. DNA for the CDR3: TGTGCCAGCAGTTTACGGCGCGGGATGGGGCCCTACGAGCAGTACTTC.

This clonotype has a handful of counts. This sequence joins TRBV20-1 and TRBJ2-2; the D is unclear. Per the germline V gene, CDR1 is DFQATT and CDR2 is SNEGSKA (reference sequence). The CDR3 contains 12 residues. Trimming took off 4 bases at V and 1 base at J, with 4 bases between the two ends. The CDR3 DNA sequence: TGCAGTGCTAACCAGAACACCGGGGAGCTGTTTTTT. The encoded protein is CSANQNTGELFF.

V gene TRBV7-6 combines with J gene TRBJ1-5; D unresolved. The CDR3 totals 15 residues. The germline V gene has CDR1 SGHVS and CDR2 FNYEAQ. V was shortened by 2 bases and J by 4 bases, with 12 bases between the two germline ends. Here the CDR3 DNA reads TGTGCCAGCAGCTTAATGCCGGGAACTAATCAGCCCCAGCATTTT. It codes for CASSLMPGTNQPQHF.

The V and J genes are TRBV29-1 and TRBJ2-2, with TRBD2 matching over 11 bases. CDR3 length equals 15 residues. Per germline, CDR1 SQVTM and CDR2 ANQGSEA. Trimming at V came to 7 bases and at J to 3 bases, leaving 7 bases not matched to a gene. CDR3 DNA sequence: TGCAGCGCCAGCACTAGCGGGAGCTACACCGGGGAGCTGTTTTTT. This sequence encodes CSASTSGSYTGELFF.